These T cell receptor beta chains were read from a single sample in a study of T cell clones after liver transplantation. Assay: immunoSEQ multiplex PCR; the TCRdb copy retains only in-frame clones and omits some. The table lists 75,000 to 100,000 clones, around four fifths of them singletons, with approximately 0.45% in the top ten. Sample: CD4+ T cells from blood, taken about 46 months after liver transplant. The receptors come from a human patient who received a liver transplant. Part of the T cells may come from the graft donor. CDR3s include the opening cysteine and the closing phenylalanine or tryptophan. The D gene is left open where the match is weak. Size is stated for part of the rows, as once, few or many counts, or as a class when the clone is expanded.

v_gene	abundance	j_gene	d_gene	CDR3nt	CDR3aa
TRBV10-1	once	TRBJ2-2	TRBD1	TGCGCCAGCAGAAGGGACAGGAATACCGGGGAGCTGTTTTTT	CASRRDRNTGELFF
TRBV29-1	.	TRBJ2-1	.	TGCAGCGTTGGGGAGGGCAGGGGAAATGAGCAGTTCTTC	CSVGEGRGNEQFF
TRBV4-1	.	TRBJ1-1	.	TGCGCCAGCAGCCAACCGGACAGACTGAACACTGAAGCTTTCTTT	CASSQPDRLNTEAFF
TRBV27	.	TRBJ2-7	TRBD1	TGTGCCAGCAGCCCCCTACACGCCGGGACAGGGCCCCCCTACGAGCAGTACTTC	CASSPLHAGTGPPYEQYF
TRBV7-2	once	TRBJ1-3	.	TGTGCCAGCAGCTTGACAGGTGGCCGGGGAAACACCATATATTTT	CASSLTGGRGNTIYF
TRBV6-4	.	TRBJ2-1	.	TGTGCCAGCAGTGATTTTAGCCGGAGCTCCTACAATGAGCAGTTCTTC	CASSDFSRSSYNEQFF
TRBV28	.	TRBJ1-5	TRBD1	TGTGCCAGCAGACCGGGACAGGGGGCACAGCCCCAGCATTTT	CASRPGQGAQPQHF
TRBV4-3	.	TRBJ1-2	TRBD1	TGCGCCAGCAGCCAAGAGGGGACAGCTAACTATGGCTACACCTTC	CASSQEGTANYGYTF
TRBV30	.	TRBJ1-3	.	TGTGCCTGGAGCCTGTACGGGACACCTGGAAACACCATATATTTT	CAWSLYGTPGNTIYF
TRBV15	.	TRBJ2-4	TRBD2	TGTGCCACCACCTCACAACCGGGACTAGATCAGTACTTC	CATTSQPGLDQYF
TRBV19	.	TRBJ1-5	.	TGTGCCAGTAATCTCCGGGGCTCCAATCAGCCCCAGCATTTT	CASNLRGSNQPQHF
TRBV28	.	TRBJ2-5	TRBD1	TGTGCCAGCAGTTCCATTAGACAGGGGATGGGGGAGCAAGAGACCCAGTACTTC	CASSSIRQGMGEQETQYF
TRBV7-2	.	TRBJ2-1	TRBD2	TGTGCCAGCAGCTCCCCCGGGGGGTTGGAAGAGCAGTTCTTC	CASSSPGGLEEQFF
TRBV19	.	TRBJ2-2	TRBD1	TGTGCCAGTAGTATCTTGGCAGGGGGACCCCCCTACACCGGGGAGCTGTTTTTT	CASSILAGGPPYTGELFF
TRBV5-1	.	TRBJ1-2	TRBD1	TGCGCCAGCAGTAAACAGGGGGGTGATAACTATGGCTACACCTTC	CASSKQGGDNYGYTF
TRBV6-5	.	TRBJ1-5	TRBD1	TGTGCCAGCAGTTGGGACAGTAGCAATCAGCCCCAGCATTTT	CASSWDSSNQPQHF
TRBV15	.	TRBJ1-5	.	TGTGCCACCAGCGTGGGGGTGGATCAGCCCCAGCATTTT	CATSVGVDQPQHF
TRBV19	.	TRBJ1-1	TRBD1	TGTGCCAGTACCTCCCCGGACAGGGGCACTGAAGCTTTCTTT	CASTSPDRGTEAFF
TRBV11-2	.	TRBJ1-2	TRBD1	TGTGCCAGCAGCGGACTTACAGGGGACTACACCTTC	CASSGLTGDYTF
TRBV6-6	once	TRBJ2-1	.	TGTGCCAGCGGACGACAGGGAGGTGCCAATGAGCAGTTCTTC	CASGRQGGANEQFF
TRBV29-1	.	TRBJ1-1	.	TGCAGCGTTGAAGTTTTGTATGCTTTCTTT	CSVEVLYAFF
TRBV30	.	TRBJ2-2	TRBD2	TGTGCCTGGAGGCCTCTAGCGGGACCAAACACCGGGGAGCTGTTTTTT	CAWRPLAGPNTGELFF
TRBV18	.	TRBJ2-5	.	TGTGCCAGCTCACCAGGAGAGACCCAGTACTTC	CASSPGETQYF
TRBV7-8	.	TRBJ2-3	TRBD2	TGTGCCAGCAGCCCGCGTTGGCGGGAGGGAGCCGGTACGCAGTATTTT	CASSPRWREGAGTQYF
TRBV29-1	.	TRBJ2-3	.	TGCAGCGTTGTCCCCCTACCTAGCACAGATACGCAGTATTTT	CSVVPLPSTDTQYF
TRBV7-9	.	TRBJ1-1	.	TGTGCCAGCAGCTTATTGGGGGGATTGAACACTGAAGCTTTCTTT	CASSLLGGLNTEAFF
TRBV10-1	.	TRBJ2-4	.	TGCGCCAGCAGTGAGTCGAGCAAAAACATTCAGTACTTC	CASSESSKNIQYF
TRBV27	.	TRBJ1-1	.	TGTGCCAGCAGTCGAAGAGGGGGGATAAACACTGAAGCTTTCTTT	CASSRRGGINTEAFF
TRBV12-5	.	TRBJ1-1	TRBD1	TGTGCTAGTGGTCGACAGGGTAGCACTGAAGCTTTCTTT	CASGRQGSTEAFF
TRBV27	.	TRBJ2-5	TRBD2	TGTGCCAGCAGTGCGTCGACTAGCGGGATAGGCTACGAGACCCAGTACTTC	CASSASTSGIGYETQYF
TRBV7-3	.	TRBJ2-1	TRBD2	TGTGCCAGCAGCTCTCGAGCTAGCGGGATTTACAATGAGCAGTTCTTC	CASSSRASGIYNEQFF
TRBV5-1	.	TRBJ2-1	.	TGCGCCAGCAGCTTGGAGACAGCACCCTACAATGAGCAGTTCTTC	CASSLETAPYNEQFF
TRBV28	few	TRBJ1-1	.	TGTGCCAGCAGTTTTATCGGGAGCACTAGAACTGAAGCTTTCTTT	CASSFIGSTRTEAFF
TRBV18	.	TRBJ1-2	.	TGTGCCAGCTCGTCCGCGGGCGCCCCAGACTATGGCTACACCTTC	CASSSAGAPDYGYTF
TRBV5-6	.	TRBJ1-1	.	TGTGCCAGCAGCTTGGCCTGGGGGGCAGGCATGAACACTGAAGCTTTCTTT	CASSLAWGAGMNTEAFF
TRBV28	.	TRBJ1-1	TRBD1	TGTGCCACCTTAAGGGGAGGACAGGGGTTTGCTTTCTTT	CATLRGGQGFAFF
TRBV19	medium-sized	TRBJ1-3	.	TGTGCCAGTAGTGCCCTGAACAGGAACTTCTCTGGAAACACCATATATTTT	CASSALNRNFSGNTIYF
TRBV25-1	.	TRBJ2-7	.	TGTGCCAGCCTGTCGGCTCTCTACGAGCAGTACTTC	CASLSALYEQYF
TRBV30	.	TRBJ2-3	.	TGTGCCTGGACTGGGGGGGATACGCAGTATTTT	CAWTGGDTQYF
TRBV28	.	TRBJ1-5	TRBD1	TGTGCCAGCACCCCAGGGGGCGCGAGGAGTCAGCCCCAGCATTTT	CASTPGGARSQPQHF